The clone carrying this T cell receptor (beta chain) was counted many times. These data originate in a study of regulatory T cells in long-lasting Graves disease. Documented time point: newly diagnosed GD, antithyroid drugs for less than 3 months. The TCR library was made from RNA that had been extracted from PBMCs in TRIzol. CDR3 length: 15 amino acids. CDR1 and CDR2 (germline): SGHRS, YFSETQ. V shed 4 bases, J shed 2 bases, and the junction held 5 bases outside the gene matches. For TCR beta, libraries came from iRepertoire HTBI primers and Arm-PCR of CDR3 regions. TCRdb reprocessed the multiplex PCR reads with MiXCR, giving one entry per CDR3 protein. The sample includes 300,000 to 400,000 distinct CDR3 sequences, around 15% of them seen just once. The same sample was also studied in work on T cells in Graves' hyperthyroidism and ophthalmopathy.

The TCR was taken from a man aged 35 to 55 with Graves disease. The V gene is TRBV5-1, the J gene TRBJ2-3; TRBD2 agrees at 9 bases. Material: peripheral blood mononuclear cells (PBMCs), obtained at new diagnosis, from a patient treated with antithyroid drugs. The CDR3 DNA sequence: TGCGCCAGCAGCAATAGCGGGGGATACACAGATACGCAGTATTTT. Translating it yields CASSNSGGYTDTQYF.